Shown below are 23 T cell receptor beta chains from a single sample sequenced in a study of control samples from healthy donors and cancer patients. TCRdb's copy holds only in-frame clones and misses some; the assay was immunoSEQ multiplex PCR. This table holds more than 95,000 clones, roughly nine tenths found once. The sequencing sample was made of PBMCs. These receptors were collected from a woman aged 45-59 years with colorectal cancer.

The V and J genes are TRBV2 and TRBJ1-5; D not resolved. This CDR3 comprises 14 residues. The germline V gene encodes CDR1 SNHLY and CDR2 FYNNEI. Trimming pared 2 bases from V and 6 bases from J, leaving 11 bases between. The CDR3 coding sequence is TGTGCCAGCAGTGAACGTAACAGCGGTCAGCCCCAGCATTTT. It yields the protein CASSERNSGQPQHF. Together with reference TRBV2 and TRBJ1-5, the CDR3 gives the full variable domain: EPEVTQTPSHQVTQMGQEVILRCVPISNHLYFYWYRQILGQKVEFLVSFYNNEISEKSEIFDDQFSVERPDGSNFTLKIRSTKLEDSAMYFCASSERNSGQPQHFGDGTRLSIL.

The chain has TRBV27 and TRBJ1-2; TRBD1 agrees at 8 bases. Germline loops: CDR1 MNHEY, CDR2 SMNVEV (reference sequence). The CDR3 runs to 14 residues. V dropped 4 bases and J dropped 4; count of bases not matched to a gene: 5. The CDR3, as DNA: TGTGCCAGCAGTTCGTCCGGGACAGGCTATGGCTACACCTTC. Protein product: CASSSSGTGYGYTF.

This sequence joins TRBV19 and TRBJ1-1; TRBD1 matches 11 bases. There are 14 residues in the CDR3. Trimming took 8 bases from V and 3 from J; bases not matched to a gene: 5. CDR1 and CDR2 from the germline V gene are LNHDA and SQIVND (reference sequence). This CDR3 is CASEPGQGDTEAFF. CDR3 nucleotides: TGTGCCAGTGAGCCGGGACAGGGGGACACTGAAGCTTTCTTT.

This chain connects TRBV28 to TRBJ1-2; D is unclear. The germline gives CDR1 MDHEN, CDR2 SYDVKM. Trimming took 2 bases from V and 4 from J, leaving 2 bases between them. This CDR3 spans 11 amino acids. The CDR3 DNA is TGTGCCAGCAGTTTACGCTATGGCTACACCTTC. Translating it yields CASSLRYGYTF.

This clone was observed once. The chain uses TRBV6-5 and TRBJ1-1, with D tentatively TRBD1 (5 bases). The CDR3 is made up of 15 amino acids. V lost 6 bases and J lost 8, with 22 bases in between. Germline V gene sequence: CDR1 MNHEY, CDR2 SVGAGI. The CDR3 spells CASREPGRGSPEAFF. The DNA of the CDR3 is TGTGCCAGCAGAGAGCCGGGACGGGGGTCCCCGGAAGCTTTCTTT.

The genes are TRBV28 and TRBJ1-1; D not resolved. Germline assignment: CDR1 MDHEN and CDR2 SYDVKM. The CDR3 consists of 15 residues. The germline V and J ends were trimmed by 2 bases and 0 bases, with 10 bases remaining between them. The CDR3 protein is CASSLMSPVNTEAFF. The CDR3 DNA sequence: TGTGCCAGCAGTTTAATGAGCCCCGTGAACACTGAAGCTTTCTTT.

This clone was recorded only once. V and J are TRBV19 and TRBJ1-5, with D unclear. Germline V CDR1 and CDR2: LNHDA, SQIVND (reference sequence). Deletions cut 3 bases from V and 5 bases from J, with 8 bases between. The CDR3 is 13 residues long. CDR3 region: CASSILPHQPQHF. In DNA form, the CDR3 reads TGTGCCAGTAGTATCCTACCGCATCAGCCCCAGCATTTT.

This rearrangement joins TRBV30 to TRBJ2-3, with unresolved D. The CDR3 length is 14 residues. Trimming shortened V by 1 base and J by 4 bases, and 12 bases separated the two germline ends. The V gene's germline CDR1 is GTSNPN and CDR2 SVGIG (reference sequence). In nucleotides, the CDR3 is TGTGCCTGGAGTGGGTCCCGAGGAGCAGATACGCAGTATTTT. This codes for CAWSGSRGADTQYF.

This clone occurred once. This chain uses TRBV29-1 with TRBJ1-1; D gene ambiguous. CDR1 and CDR2 (germline): SQVTM, ANQGSEA. The CDR3 runs to 13 residues. Trimming pared 4 bases from V and 0 bases from J, leaving 9 bases between. The CDR3 sequence: CSVVEVVNTEAFF. The CDR3 bases are TGCAGCGTTGTCGAGGTAGTGAACACTGAAGCTTTCTTT. The full variable domain, rest sourced from reference TRBV29-1 and TRBJ1-1, is SAVISQKPSRDICQRGTSLTIQCQVDSQVTMMFWYRQQPGQSLTLIATANQGSEATYESGFVIDKFPISRPNLTFSTLTVSNMSPEDSSIYLCSVVEVVNTEAFFGQGTRLTVV.

The chain couples TRBV28 to TRBJ2-5; D perhaps matches TRBD1 (5 bases). Germline assignment: CDR1 MDHEN and CDR2 SYDVKM. CDR3 length equals 13 residues. V was shortened by 3 bases and J by 5 bases, with 10 bases between the two germline ends. The CDR3 nucleotides read TGTGCCAGCAGTTTTCAGGGCTTGGAGACCCAGTACTTC. It yields the protein CASSFQGLETQYF.

The chain is built from TRBV9 and TRBJ2-1; TRBD2 matches at 7 bases. Looked up from germline, CDR1 is SGDLS and CDR2 is YYNGEE. With V trimmed by 6 bases and J by 0 bases, 6 bases remained unmatched. The CDR3 consists of 15 residues. CDR3 nucleotides: TGTGCCAGCACGGGGGGAGGTTTCTCCTACAATGAGCAGTTCTTC. It encodes CASTGGGFSYNEQFF.

The CDR3 loop is CASSSRQGPSTDTQYF. CDR3 sequence (DNA): TGTGCCAGCAGCTCCCGACAGGGACCTAGCACAGATACGCAGTATTTT. The V and J genes are TRBV5-4 and TRBJ2-3; 7 bases map to TRBD1. The CDR3 sequence is 16 residues long. CDR1 SGHNT and CDR2 YYREEE come from the germline V gene (reference sequence). The V segment lost 3 bases and the J segment 0 bases; nucleotides outside the gene matches: 7.

The rearrangement joins TRBV10-3 to TRBJ2-1, with 10 bases fitting TRBD2. CDR1 is ENHRY and CDR2 is SYGVKD in the germline V gene. Trimming cost V 4 bases and J 1 base; bases outside gene matches: 7. The CDR3 is 17 residues long. The CDR3: CAISATTSGASYNEQFF. DNA for the CDR3: TGTGCCATCAGTGCCACTACTAGCGGGGCTTCCTACAATGAGCAGTTCTTC.

This clone appeared a few times. The gene calls are TRBV24-1 and TRBJ1-2; no firm D call. Germline CDR1 KGHDR, CDR2 SFDVKD. Trimming took off 5 bases at V and 0 bases at J, with 6 bases between the two ends. The CDR3 is made up of 13 amino acids. The CDR3 sequence: CATSAATNYGYTF. CDR3 coding DNA: TGTGCCACCAGTGCGGCCACTAACTATGGCTACACCTTC.

This chain uses TRBV5-1 with TRBJ2-1, with D unclear. Germline CDR1 reads SGHRS; CDR2 reads YFSETQ. The CDR3 sequence is 14 residues long. Trimming removed 0 bases from V and 6 bases from J, with 10 bases in between. The DNA for the CDR3 is TGCGCCAGCAGCTTGGAAGTAGGTGTCAATGAGCAGTTCTTC. Protein sequence: CASSLEVGVNEQFF.

The chain carries TRBV4-2 and TRBJ1-2, with D perhaps TRBD1 (5 bases). The CDR3 is made up of 13 amino acids. Deletions cut 4 bases from V and 4 bases from J, with 10 bases between. Germline V CDR1 and CDR2: LGHNA, YNFKEQ. This chain's CDR3 is CASSPTASYGYTF. CDR3 nucleotide sequence: TGTGCCAGCAGCCCGACAGCTAGCTATGGCTACACCTTC.

The rearrangement joins TRBV28 to TRBJ2-7; D is possibly TRBD2 (5 bases). Per the germline V gene, CDR1 is MDHEN and CDR2 is SYDVKM. The CDR3 spans 15 residues. Trimming removed 5 bases at V and 3 bases at J, with 17 bases between. CDR3 in amino acids: CASSIRTGFYYEQYF. CDR3 in DNA: TGTGCCAGCAGTATCCGGACGGGATTTTACTACGAGCAGTACTTC.

The chain recombines TRBV3-1 (or the pseudogene TRBV3-2) with TRBJ2-7, with 14 bases lining up with TRBD2. V trimming: 1 base; J trimming: 6 bases; junction bases outside the gene matches: 8. This CDR3 is built from 17 residues. The germline gives CDR1 LGHDT, CDR2 YNNKEL (reference sequence). CDR3 coding DNA: TGTGCCAGCAGCCAAGGACTAGCGGGAGGGCCAAGCTCCGAGCAGTACTTC. This sequence encodes CASSQGLAGGPSSEQYF.

This clone was seen a single time. The J gene is TRBJ1-6, the V gene TRBV7-6; D gene uncertain. The CDR3 sequence is 13 residues long. Deletions cut 1 base from V and 6 bases from J, with 4 bases between. CDR1 is SGHVS and CDR2 is FNYEAQ in the germline V gene. The CDR3 is CASSLEGNSPLHF. The CDR3 nucleotides read TGTGCCAGCAGCTTAGAGGGTAATTCACCCCTCCACTTT.

This chain connects TRBV11-2 to TRBJ1-2, with D perhaps TRBD1 (5 bases). The V and J ends lost 2 bases and 0 bases respectively, with 10 bases between them. The length of the CDR3 is 15 residues. CDR1 and CDR2 from the germline V gene are SGHAT and FQNNGV. CDR3 protein: CASSLWDGSNYGYTF. In DNA, the CDR3 is TGTGCCAGCAGCTTATGGGACGGCTCTAACTATGGCTACACCTTC. The full variable domain, completed using reference TRBV11-2 and TRBJ1-2, is EAGVAQSPRYKIIEKRQSVAFWCNPISGHATLYWYQQILGQGPKLLIQFQNNGVVDDSQLPKDRFSAERLKGVDSTLKIQPAKLEDSAVYLCASSLWDGSNYGYTFGSGTRLTVV.

V is TRBV15 and J is TRBJ2-7; 7 nucleotides line up with TRBD2. Germline CDR1 is LNHNV and CDR2 is YYDKDF (reference sequence). The CDR3 spans 13 residues. With V trimmed by 6 bases and J by 6 bases, 8 bases remained unmatched. DNA for the CDR3: TGTGCCACCAGTAGGGACTACAGTTTCGAGCAGTACTTC. The encoded protein is CATSRDYSFEQYF.

This rearrangement joins TRBV6-4 to TRBJ2-1; 9 nucleotides match TRBD2. This CDR3 has 14 amino acids. Unmatched junction bases numbered 4, after V lost 4 bases and J lost 6 bases. The germline V gene has CDR1 MRHNA and CDR2 SNTAGT. The CDR3 spells CASSGGRDSNEQFF. CDR3 in DNA: TGTGCCAGCAGTGGCGGGAGGGACTCCAATGAGCAGTTCTTC.

CDR3 DNA: TGTGCCAGCAGCTCTGGGACGGTAGATAGCAATCAGCCCCAGCATTTT. This gives the protein CASSSGTVDSNQPQHF. J is TRBJ1-5 and V is TRBV7-9; tentatively, D is TRBD1 (5 bases). The length of the CDR3 is 16 residues. V gave up 4 bases and J gave up 0 bases, with 13 bases separating them. Germline CDR1 is SEHNR and CDR2 is FQNEAQ (reference sequence). Using reference TRBV7-9 and TRBJ1-5 for the parts outside the CDR3, the full variable domain is DTGVSQNPRHKITKRGQNVTFRCDPISEHNRLYWYRQTLGQGPEFLTYFQNEAQLEKSRLLSDRFSAERPKGSFSTLEIQRTEQGDSAMYLCASSSGTVDSNQPQHFGDGTRLSIL.